This TCR beta chain was obtained from a study of vaccination and CD4 T cells after COVID-19. Study as a whole: Convalescent donors totaled six males and four females, including two who were Hispanic.

On this clonotype: Its antigen is currently unknown.

Germline CDR1 MNHEY, CDR2 SVGAGI. The V gene lost 2 bases and the J gene lost 8 bases, with 13 bases spanning the gap. The CDR3 consists of 14 residues. Researchers used the Oncomine TCR Beta short-read assay to sequence DNA from cultured CD4+ T cells. One entry per CDR3 protein results from TCRdb running MiXCR on the PCR reads. The sample shows under 20,000 distinct CDR3 sequences, over 45% of them seen only once. Treatment meaning: approximately 9-day PBMC culture with coronavirus spike peptide pools or control peptides (ViraFEST assay). Upon completion of approximately ten days of culture, CD4+ T cells were isolated via negative selection.

The source is a human donor who had recovered from COVID-19. The gene calls are TRBV6-5 and TRBJ2-1, with D possibly being TRBD1 (5 bases). The source material was CD4+ T cells from blood, cultured in vitro. The CDR3 here is CASSYQGLGYEQFF. The CDR3 region has the DNA TGTGCCAGCAGTTACCAGGGATTAGGGTATGAGCAGTTCTTC.